This T cell receptor (beta chain) was observed in a study of regulatory T cells in long-lasting Graves disease. Study observations and caveats: The study found persistent patients shared more public clonotypes (approximately 2,700) than new patients (about 1,000). Persistent Graves' patients showed a TCR diversity that was lower than that of newly diagnosed ones.

With 8 bases removed from V and 4 bases from J, the gap between germline ends came to 17 bases. The CDR3 loop spans 14 amino acids. Per the germline V gene, CDR1 is SGHTA and CDR2 is FQGNSA. Arm-PCR with iRepertoire HTBI primers amplified the CDR3 regions for these TCR beta libraries. TCRdb fed the multiplex PCR reads into MiXCR, producing one record per CDR3 protein. The sample carries under 800,000 distinct CDR3 sequences, roughly 15% recorded once. Time point reported: newly diagnosed GD, antithyroid drugs for less than 3 months. After RNA was extracted from PBMCs, the TCR library was made from it. This clonotype was counted at least ten times. Its antigen is unknown. These same records also appear under a second study, on T cells in Graves' hyperthyroidism and ophthalmopathy. As that study records: With a median lead of around 5.9 months before onset, the model predicted ophthalmopathy.

The clonotype was recovered from a woman aged 25 to 45 with Graves disease. Here the sequenced sample was peripheral blood mononuclear cells (PBMCs), taken at new diagnosis, from a patient treated with antithyroid drugs. The V and J genes are TRBV7-2 and TRBJ2-5, with TRBD2 as a possible D gene (5 bases). The chain's CDR3 is CASCRTLAGETQYF. The CDR3 region has the DNA TGTGCCAGCTGTCGGACCTTGGCGGGAGAGACCCAGTACTTC. Full variable domain (rest looked up from reference TRBV7-2 and TRBJ2-5): GAGVSQSPSNKVTEKGKDVELRCDPISGHTALYWYRQSLGQGLEFLIYFQGNSAPDKSGLPSDRFSAERTGGSVSTLTIQRTQQEDSAVYLCASCRTLAGETQYFGPGTRLLVL.